A single TCR beta chain is shown here with its context. Original handling: Amplified reference gene primers provided the basis for estimating nucleated cell counts. Clones were read by immunoSEQ multiplex PCR, and TCRdb kept only the in-frame ones, dropping some. That table supplies the V and J calls and clone size; D and trimming were determined from the DNA. Among about 270,000 clones listed, over 80% were seen once. These data are taken from a study of blood T cell repertoires in COVID-19. Whole-study context: Whether acute or convalescent, the COVID-19 samples came from the United States, Italy and Spain. T cells, B-cell-depleted T cells, or PBMCs supplied cDNA or gDNA.

Participant reports of clinical history set cohort assignment. Germline assignment: CDR1 GTSNPN and CDR2 SVGIG (reference sequence). V lost 8 bases and J 1 base, leaving 11 bases between the germline ends. The CDR3 has 12 amino acids. The V and J genes are TRBV30 and TRBJ1-1; D may be TRBD1 (6 bases). The receptor was isolated from a woman aged 30 to 39 with acute COVID-19. The sample comprised PBMCs or T cells enriched from blood (not recorded which). The CDR3 region has the DNA TGTGCCGGGGGGCGGCAGAACACTGAAGCTTTCTTT. Translated, it gives CAGGRQNTEAFF.